This TCR beta chain was identified during a study of blood T cells in healthy people across ages. V was pared by 5 bases and J by 4 bases, with 8 bases between. CDR1 and CDR2 (germline): SEHNR, FQNEAQ (reference sequence). There are 12 residues in the CDR3. A second PCR of roughly 7 to 11 cycles used a sample-barcoded 5' primer and a J-beta primer mix. MiXCR, run by TCRdb on the 5' RACE reads, gives a single entry per CDR3 protein. This table has roughly 1,500,000 distinct CDR3 sequences, approximately 40% appearing once. This clonotype was recorded a few times. Material for sequencing was blood. The receptor comes from a woman aged 18-29 years in good health. The V call is TRBV7-9, the J call TRBJ1-2; D is uncertain. CDR3 nucleotides: TGTGCCAGCAGCGCCTCGGCCTATGGCTACACCTTC. Amino acids: CASSASAYGYTF.